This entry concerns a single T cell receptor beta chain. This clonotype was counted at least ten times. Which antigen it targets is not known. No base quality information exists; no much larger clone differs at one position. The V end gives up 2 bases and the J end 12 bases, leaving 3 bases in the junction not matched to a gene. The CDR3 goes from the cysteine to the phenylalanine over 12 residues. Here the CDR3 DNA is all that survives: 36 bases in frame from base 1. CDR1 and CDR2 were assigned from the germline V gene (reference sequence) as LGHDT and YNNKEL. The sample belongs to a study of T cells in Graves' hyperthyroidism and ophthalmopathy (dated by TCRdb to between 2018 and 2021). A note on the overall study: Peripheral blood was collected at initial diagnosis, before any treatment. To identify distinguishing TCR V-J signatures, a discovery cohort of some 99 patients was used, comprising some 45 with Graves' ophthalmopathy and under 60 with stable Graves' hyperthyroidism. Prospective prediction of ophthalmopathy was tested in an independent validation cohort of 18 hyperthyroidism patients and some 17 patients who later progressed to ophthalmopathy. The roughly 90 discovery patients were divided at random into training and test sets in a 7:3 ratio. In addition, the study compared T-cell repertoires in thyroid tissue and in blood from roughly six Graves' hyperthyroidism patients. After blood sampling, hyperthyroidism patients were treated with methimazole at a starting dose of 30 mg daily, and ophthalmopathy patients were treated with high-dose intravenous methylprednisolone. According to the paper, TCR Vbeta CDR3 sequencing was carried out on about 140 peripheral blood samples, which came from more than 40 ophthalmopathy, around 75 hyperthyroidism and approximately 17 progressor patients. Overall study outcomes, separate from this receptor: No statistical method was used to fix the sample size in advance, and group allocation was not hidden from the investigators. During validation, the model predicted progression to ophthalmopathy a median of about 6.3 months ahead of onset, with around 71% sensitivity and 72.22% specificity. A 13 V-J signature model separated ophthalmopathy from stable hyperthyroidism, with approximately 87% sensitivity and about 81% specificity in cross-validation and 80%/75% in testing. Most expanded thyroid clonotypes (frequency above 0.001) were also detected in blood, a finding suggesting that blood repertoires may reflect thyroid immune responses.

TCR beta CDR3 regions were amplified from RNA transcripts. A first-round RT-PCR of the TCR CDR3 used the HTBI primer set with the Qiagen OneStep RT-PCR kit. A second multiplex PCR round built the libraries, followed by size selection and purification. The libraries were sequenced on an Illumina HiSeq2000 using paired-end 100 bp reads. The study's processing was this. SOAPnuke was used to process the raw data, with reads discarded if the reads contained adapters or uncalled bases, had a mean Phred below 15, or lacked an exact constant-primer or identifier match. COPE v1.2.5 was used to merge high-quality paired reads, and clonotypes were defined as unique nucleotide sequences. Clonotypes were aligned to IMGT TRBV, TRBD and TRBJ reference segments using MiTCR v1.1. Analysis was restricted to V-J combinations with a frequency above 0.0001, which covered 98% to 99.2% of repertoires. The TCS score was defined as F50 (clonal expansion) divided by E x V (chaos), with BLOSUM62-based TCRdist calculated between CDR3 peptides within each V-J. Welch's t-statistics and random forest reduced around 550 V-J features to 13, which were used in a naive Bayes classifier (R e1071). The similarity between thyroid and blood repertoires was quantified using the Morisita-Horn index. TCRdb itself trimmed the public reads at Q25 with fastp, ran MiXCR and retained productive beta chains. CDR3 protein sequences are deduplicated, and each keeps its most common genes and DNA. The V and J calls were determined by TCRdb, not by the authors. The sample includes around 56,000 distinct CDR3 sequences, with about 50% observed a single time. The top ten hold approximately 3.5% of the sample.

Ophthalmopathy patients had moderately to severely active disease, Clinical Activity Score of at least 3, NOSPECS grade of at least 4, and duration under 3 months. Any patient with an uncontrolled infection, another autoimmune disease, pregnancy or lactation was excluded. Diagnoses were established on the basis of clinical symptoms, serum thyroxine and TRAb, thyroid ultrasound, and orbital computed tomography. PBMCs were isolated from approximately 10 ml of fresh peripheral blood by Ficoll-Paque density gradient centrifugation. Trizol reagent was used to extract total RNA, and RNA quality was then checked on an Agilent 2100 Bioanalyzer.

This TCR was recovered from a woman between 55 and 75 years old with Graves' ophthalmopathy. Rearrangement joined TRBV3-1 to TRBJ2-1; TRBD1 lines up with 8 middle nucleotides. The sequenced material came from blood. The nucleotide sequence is TGTGCCAGCAGCCAAACACAGGGGGGGCAGTTCTTC. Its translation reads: CASSQTQGGQFF.